The clone carrying this T cell receptor (beta chain) came up many times. Its antigen is unidentified. For naive CD8 T cells, sorting used the CD8+CD4-CCR7+CD45RA+ phenotype. This sample was taken from a study of molecular identifiers for immune sequencing clone quantification. Findings and caveats of the study: Reportedly, one cell's Jurkat TCR RNA was detected within 1,100,000 naive CD8 cells. With a barcode shared among identical TCR molecules, highly expanded clone sizes could be underestimated. Clones that exceeded 20 RNA copies held over 99% of effector molecules, yet under 1% in naive cells.

The CDR3 extends over 15 amino acids. Germline trimming cut 4 bases from V and 0 bases from J; bases unmatched to any gene: 4. Germline assignment: CDR1 LGHNA and CDR2 YNFKEQ. A single record per CDR3 protein comes from TCRdb applying MiXCR to the PCR reads. This sample has about 640,000 distinct CDR3 sequences, with roughly 21% found just once. Specimen: naive CD8+ T cells from blood, with Jurkat cell RNA spiked in. Subset indicated: FACS-sorted CD8+CD4-CCR7+CD45RA+ naive T cells. This chain joins TRBV4-2 and TRBJ2-7, with 9 bases that match TRBD1. The TCR was taken from a human donor in good health. Some libraries in this study had Jurkat cell RNA spiked in. The CDR3 here is CASSPQGQGSYEQYF. CDR3 nucleotide sequence: TGTGCCAGCAGCCCCCAGGGACAGGGCTCCTACGAGCAGTACTTC.